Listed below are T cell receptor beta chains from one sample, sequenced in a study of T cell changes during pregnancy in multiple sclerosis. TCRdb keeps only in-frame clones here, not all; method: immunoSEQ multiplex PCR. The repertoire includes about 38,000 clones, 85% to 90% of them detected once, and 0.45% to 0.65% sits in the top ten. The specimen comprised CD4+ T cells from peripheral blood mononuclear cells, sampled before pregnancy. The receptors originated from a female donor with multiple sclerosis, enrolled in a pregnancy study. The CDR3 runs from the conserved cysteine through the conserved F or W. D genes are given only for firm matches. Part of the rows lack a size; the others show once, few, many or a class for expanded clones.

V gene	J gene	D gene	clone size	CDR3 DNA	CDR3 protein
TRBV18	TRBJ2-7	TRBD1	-	TGTGCCAGCTCACCAGAATCAGGGGGCAGATACGAGCAGTACTTC	CASSPESGGRYEQYF
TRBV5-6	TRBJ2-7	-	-	TGTGCCAGCAGCTTCGGAGTCTGGCGGATCTACGAGCAGTACTTC	CASSFGVWRIYEQYF
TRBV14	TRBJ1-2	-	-	TGTGCCAGCAGCCAAAGTCGGGGGGCCTGGGGCTACACCTTC	CASSQSRGAWGYTF
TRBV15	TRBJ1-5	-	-	TGTGCCACCAGCAGAGATGGGTCGGGGAGCAATCAGCCCCAGCATTTT	CATSRDGSGSNQPQHF
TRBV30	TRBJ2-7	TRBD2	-	TGTGCCTGGAGGATAGCGGGGGCCTACGAGCAGTACTTC	CAWRIAGAYEQYF
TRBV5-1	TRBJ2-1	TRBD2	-	TGCGCCAGCAGCCCGGACTTAGCGGGACTCTCCTACAATGAGCAGTTCTTC	CASSPDLAGLSYNEQFF
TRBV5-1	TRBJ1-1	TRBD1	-	TGCGCCAGCAGCCGAGAGCTTCCCGGGACAGGGGGAACTGAAGCTTTCTTT	CASSRELPGTGGTEAFF
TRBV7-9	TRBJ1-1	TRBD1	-	TGTGCCAGCAGCCCTTCAGGGGGCCCTGAAGCTTTCTTT	CASSPSGGPEAFF
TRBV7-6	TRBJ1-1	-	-	TGTGCCAGCAGCTTATATACCCCGGGAGGGGTTAAGACTGAAGCTTTCTTT	CASSLYTPGGVKTEAFF
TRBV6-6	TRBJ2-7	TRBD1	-	TGTGCCAGCAGTTACTTGACAGGGGGTTACGAGCAGTACTTC	CASSYLTGGYEQYF
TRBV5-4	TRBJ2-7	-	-	TGTGCCAGCAGCTCTGGACAGTCCTACGAGCAGTACTTC	CASSSGQSYEQYF
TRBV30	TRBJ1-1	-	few	TGTGCCTGGACATGGGACATCGAGAACACTGAAGCTTTCTTT	CAWTWDIENTEAFF
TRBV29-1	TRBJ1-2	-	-	TGCAGCGTTGAGGGACAAAACTATGGCTACACCTTC	CSVEGQNYGYTF
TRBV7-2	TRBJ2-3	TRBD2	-	TGTGCCAGCAGCCTCAATAGCGGGGGCTGGGGGGATACGCAGTATTTT	CASSLNSGGWGDTQYF
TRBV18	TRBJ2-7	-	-	TGTGCCAGCTCACCACCTGGGAGCCACGAGCAGTACTTC	CASSPPGSHEQYF
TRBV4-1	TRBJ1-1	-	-	TGCGCCAGCAGCCAAGATCGCGGTGGTGAAGCTTTCTTT	CASSQDRGGEAFF
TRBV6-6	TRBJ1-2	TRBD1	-	TGTGCCAGCAGTTACTCTCTCTGGGACAGGGGCTCTGGCTACACCTTC	CASSYSLWDRGSGYTF
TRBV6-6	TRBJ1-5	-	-	TGTGCCAGCATCAACGGTCCGACTTTAAATCAGCCCCAGCATTTT	CASINGPTLNQPQHF
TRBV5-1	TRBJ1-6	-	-	TGCGCCAGCAGCCAAGCGGGGTCCTATTATAATTCACCCCTCCACTTT	CASSQAGSYYNSPLHF
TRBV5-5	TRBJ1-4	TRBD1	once	TGTGCCAGCAGCCGGAGCGGGGGACAGGGGGATGAAAAACTGTTTTTT	CASSRSGGQGDEKLFF
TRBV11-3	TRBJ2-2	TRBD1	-	TGTGCCAGCAGCCTCGGGACAGTGTACACCGGGGAGCTGTTTTTT	CASSLGTVYTGELFF
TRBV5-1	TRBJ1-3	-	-	TGCGCCAGCAGCTTGGCGGGGAAAGAAGGAAACACCATATATTTT	CASSLAGKEGNTIYF
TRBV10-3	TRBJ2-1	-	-	TGTGCCATCAGTGCTACAGACCAGGCTTCAACCGGGGAAATGGTGCAGTTCTTC	CAISATDQASTGEMVQFF
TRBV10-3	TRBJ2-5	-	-	TGTGCCATCACTGCGGGTGCCGAAGAGACCCAGTACTTC	CAITAGAEETQYF
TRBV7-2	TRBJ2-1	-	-	TGTGCCAGCAGCTTCCAGGGACAAGACAATGAGCAGTTCTTC	CASSFQGQDNEQFF
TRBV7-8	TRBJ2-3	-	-	TGTGCCAGCAGCCGGGACACAAGCACAGATACGCAGTATTTT	CASSRDTSTDTQYF
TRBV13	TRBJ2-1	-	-	TGTGCCAGCAGCTTTCGGGACTCCTCCTACAATGAGCAGTTCTTC	CASSFRDSSYNEQFF
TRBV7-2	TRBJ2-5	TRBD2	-	TGTGCCAGCAGCCGACGACTAGCGGGGGGCCAAGAGACCCAGTACTTC	CASSRRLAGGQETQYF
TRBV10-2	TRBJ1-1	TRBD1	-	TGCGCCAGCAGGACAGGGTCCCTGAACACTGAAGCTTTCTTT	CASRTGSLNTEAFF
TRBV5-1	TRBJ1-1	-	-	TGCGCCAGCAGCCCGGGGGGGGCCTGGAACACTGAAGCTTTCTTT	CASSPGGAWNTEAFF
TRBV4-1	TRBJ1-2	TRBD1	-	TGCGCCAGCAGCCAAGATCGTACAGGGGGGAACTATGGCTACACCTTC	CASSQDRTGGNYGYTF
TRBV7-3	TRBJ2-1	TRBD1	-	TGTGCCAGCAGCCCCTCCTGGGGACAGGTTAATGAGCAGTTCTTC	CASSPSWGQVNEQFF
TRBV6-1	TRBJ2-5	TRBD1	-	TGTGCCAGCAGTGAAGAGGGGACAGGGAAAGAGACCCAGTACTTC	CASSEEGTGKETQYF
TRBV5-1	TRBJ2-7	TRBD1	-	TGCGCCAGCAGCCTACAGGGGTCCTACGAGCAGTACTTC	CASSLQGSYEQYF
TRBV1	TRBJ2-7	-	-	TGCACCAGCAGCCAAGGAGTTAACGAGCAGTACTTC	CTSSQGVNEQYF
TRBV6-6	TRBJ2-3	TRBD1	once	TGTGCCAGCAGTTCCCAGGGGGCACATACGCAGTATTTT	CASSSQGAHTQYF
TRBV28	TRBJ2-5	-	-	TGTGCCACTGAGGATCCGAGAGCGCAAGAGACCCAGTACTTC	CATEDPRAQETQYF